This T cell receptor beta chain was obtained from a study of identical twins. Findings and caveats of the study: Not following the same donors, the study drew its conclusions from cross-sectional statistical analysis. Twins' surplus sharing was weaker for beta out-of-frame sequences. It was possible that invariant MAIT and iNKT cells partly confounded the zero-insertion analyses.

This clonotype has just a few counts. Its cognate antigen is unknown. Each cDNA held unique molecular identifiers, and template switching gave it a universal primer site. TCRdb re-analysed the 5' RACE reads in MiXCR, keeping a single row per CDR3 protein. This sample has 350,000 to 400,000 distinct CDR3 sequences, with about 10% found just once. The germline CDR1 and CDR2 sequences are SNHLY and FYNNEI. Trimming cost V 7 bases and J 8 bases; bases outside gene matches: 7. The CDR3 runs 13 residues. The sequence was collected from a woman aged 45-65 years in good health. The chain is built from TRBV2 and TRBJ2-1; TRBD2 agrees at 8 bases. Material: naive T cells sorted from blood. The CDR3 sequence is CASTFGGGYEQFF. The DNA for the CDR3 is TGTGCCAGCACCTTCGGGGGGGGATATGAGCAGTTCTTC.